This TCR beta chain is drawn from a study of T cells in Graves' hyperthyroidism and ophthalmopathy. Background on the study: Peripheral blood was drawn at first diagnosis, prior to all treatment.

TCR beta CDR3 regions were amplified from RNA transcripts. Using the HTBI primer set, a first-round RT-PCR was run on the TCR CDR3. TCRdb recomputed calls from the multiplex PCR reads with MiXCR, one row per CDR3 protein. The sample contains around 560,000 distinct CDR3 sequences, roughly a sixth of which appear only once. From approximately 9.1 ml of fresh peripheral blood, PBMCs were isolated. The CDR3 contains 17 residues. From germline, CDR1 is MDHEN and CDR2 SYDVKM. With V trimmed by 1 base and J by 4 bases, 4 bases remained unmatched. V and J are TRBV28 and TRBJ2-2; 12 bases agree with TRBD2. Sequenced sample: blood. The receptor was derived from a woman between 18 and 29 years old with Graves' hyperthyroidism. The CDR3 bases are TGTGCCAGCAGTTTATCTAGCGGGAGGGCGGGCACCGGGGAGCTGTTTTTT. Translating it yields CASSLSSGRAGTGELFF.